Listed below are T cell receptor beta chains from one sample, sequenced in a study of cytomegalovirus exposure and HLA in healthy donors. TCRdb's table, derived via immunoSEQ multiplex PCR, lists solely in-frame clones and lacks some. Of tens of thousands of clones listed, 70% to 85% are singletons. Material for sequencing was PBMCs. These receptors all come from a man aged 25-40 years in good health and CMV-seronegative. The CDR3 runs from the conserved cysteine through the conserved F or W.

J gene | V gene | CDR3 protein
TRBJ2-5 | TRBV25-1 | CASSTTHHPRETQYF
TRBJ1-1 | TRBV5-1 | CASSPLRPGPEAFF
TRBJ2-3 | TRBV5-1 | CASRTGHSGTDTQYF
TRBJ2-1 | TRBV28 | CASSFPRDSNEQFF
TRBJ2-5 | TRBV7-2 | CASSLAGGGKETQYF
TRBJ1-2 | TRBV9 | CASSVDEDWNGYTF
TRBJ1-2 | TRBV6-5 | CASSYRTGAFYGYTF
TRBJ2-1 | TRBV28 | CASSPTRGAFTDEQFF
TRBJ1-4 | TRBV29-1 | CSVESGGVGEKLFF
TRBJ1-4 | TRBV28 | CASSMEGISEKLFF
TRBJ2-2 | TRBV28 | CASSAPGQNTGELFF
TRBJ2-7 | TRBV7-8 | CASSWDRGRYEQYF
TRBJ1-5 | TRBV6-1 | CASSERTGGNQPQHF
TRBJ1-2 | TRBV18 | CASSGQGDDYGYTF
TRBJ1-1 | TRBV28 | CASSFLLTGWHTEAFF
TRBJ1-5 | TRBV5-8 | CASRYHQGAEGQPQHF
TRBJ2-3 | TRBV9 | CASSVLAGTDTQYF
TRBJ1-2 | TRBV9 | CASSPRGRADYGYTF
TRBJ1-6 | TRBV19 | CASSILGTVNSPLHF
TRBJ1-6 | TRBV28 | CASGTGDSPLHF
TRBJ1-3 | TRBV12-5 | CASGQGQTGNTIYF
TRBJ2-5 | TRBV6-6 | CASSKPGLQETQYF
TRBJ1-1 | TRBV2 | CASSVDSNTEAFF
TRBJ2-5 | TRBV19 | CASSTVHQETQYF
TRBJ2-5 | TRBV15 | CATSRDRETQYF
TRBJ2-1 | TRBV10-3 | CAISGSIAGGANEQFF